One sample yielded the 20 T cell receptor beta chains listed below, sequenced in a study of follicular helper T cells after annual influenza vaccination. Generated by immunoSEQ multiplex PCR, the TCRdb table keeps only in-frame clones and is missing some. Among 13,000 to 15,000 clones listed, approximately 84% were seen once. Time point in this sample: 2014-2015 season, pre-vaccination. Specimen: CXCR5- memory CD4+ T cells sorted from blood, collected on the day of influenza vaccination. The receptors were sampled from an adult who received the influenza vaccine.

The J gene is TRBJ2-2, the V gene TRBV2; perhaps D is TRBD1 or TRBD2 (5 bases each). Trimming removed 6 bases from V and 1 base from J, with 9 bases in between. The CDR3 runs 14 residues. Germline V gene sequence: CDR1 SNHLY, CDR2 FYNNEI. In DNA, the CDR3 is TGTGCCAGCAGAGATGGGGGGAACACCGGGGAGCTGTTTTTT. It encodes CASRDGGNTGELFF. The variable domain in full, completed from reference TRBV2 and TRBJ2-2, reads EPEVTQTPSHQVTQMGQEVILRCVPISNHLYFYWYRQILGQKVEFLVSFYNNEISEKSEIFDDQFSVERPDGSNFTLKIRSTKLEDSAMYFCASRDGGNTGELFFGEGSRLTVL.

This clone was counted a single time. V is TRBV28 and J is TRBJ1-1; a possible D gene is TRBD1 (5 bases). The V end was cut by 8 bases, the J end by 6 bases, with 16 bases between. Germline CDR1 is MDHEN and CDR2 is SYDVKM. The length of the CDR3 is 13 residues. The DNA of the CDR3 is TGTGCCAGCCTTCCGGGGGGGGTGCCTGAAGCTTTCTTT. Encoded protein: CASLPGGVPEAFF.

V is TRBV5-1 and J is TRBJ1-3, with TRBD1 matching over 8 bases. With 6 bases clipped from V and 3 bases from J, the junction kept 5 bases outside the gene matches. The CDR3 is made up of 14 amino acids. CDR1 is SGHRS and CDR2 is YFSETQ in the germline V gene. For the CDR3, the DNA is TGCGCCAGCATTCAGGGGGCCAGTGGAAACACCATATATTTT. Translated: CASIQGASGNTIYF. The whole variable domain, filled in from reference TRBV5-1 and TRBJ1-3, reads KAGVTQTPRYLIKTRGQQVTLSCSPISGHRSVSWYQQTPGQGLQFLFEYFSETQRNKGNFPGRFSGRQFSNSRSEMNVSTLELGDSALYLCASIQGASGNTIYFGEGSWLTVV.

This chain connects TRBV2 to TRBJ2-1; 9 bases are a match to TRBD1. Germline loops: CDR1 SNHLY, CDR2 FYNNEI. This CDR3 is built from 15 residues. With V trimmed by 6 bases and J by 7 bases, 10 bases remained unmatched. CDR3 sequence (DNA): TGTGCCAGCAGGAACTCCGGGACAGGGAAAAATGAGCAGTTCTTC. It codes for CASRNSGTGKNEQFF.

The chain employs TRBV27 and TRBJ2-6; D is possibly TRBD2 (6 bases). CDR3 length: 18 residues. V gave up 3 bases and J gave up 1 base, with 16 bases separating them. The germline V gene encodes CDR1 MNHEY and CDR2 SMNVEV (reference sequence). The CDR3 DNA reads as TGTGCCAGCAGTTTTAACCCGTTCCGGGGGTCTGGGGCCAACGTCCTGACTTTC. Amino acids: CASSFNPFRGSGANVLTF.

This clone was picked up a small number of times. The chain joins TRBV7-2 to TRBJ1-5; D is perhaps TRBD1 (5 bases). V shed 4 bases and J shed 6 bases, with 16 bases lying between them. The CDR3 covers 15 residues. Germline CDR1 reads SGHTA; CDR2 reads FQGNSA. This chain's CDR3 is CASSSGPLVSQPQHF. CDR3 bases: TGTGCCAGCAGCTCGGGGCCCTTGGTTAGTCAGCCCCAGCATTTT.

The CDR3 nucleotides are TGTGCCAGCAACCTAGGCGCAGGGATGAACACTGAAGCTTTCTTT. Residues: CASNLGAGMNTEAFF. V is TRBV7-2 and J is TRBJ1-1; a weak D match, TRBD1 (5 bases). CDR1 and CDR2 (germline): SGHTA, FQGNSA. The CDR3 loop spans 15 amino acids. Trimming left V 7 bases short and J 0 bases short, with 15 bases between.

The chain links TRBV11-2 to TRBJ1-5; D unclear. From germline, CDR1 is SGHAT and CDR2 FQNNGV. This CDR3 spans 12 amino acids. The germline V and J ends were trimmed by 7 bases and 3 bases, with 7 bases remaining between them. CDR3 sequence: CASTSPNQPQHF. In DNA, the CDR3 is TGTGCCAGCACCTCTCCCAATCAGCCCCAGCATTTT. Filled out from reference TRBV11-2 and TRBJ1-5, the complete variable domain reads EAGVAQSPRYKIIEKRQSVAFWCNPISGHATLYWYQQILGQGPKLLIQFQNNGVVDDSQLPKDRFSAERLKGVDSTLKIQPAKLEDSAVYLCASTSPNQPQHFGDGTRLSIL.

This sequence joins TRBV10-1 and TRBJ2-3; 8 positions agree with TRBD2. The CDR3 length is 16 residues. The J segment lost 0 bases and the V segment lost 0 bases, leaving 2 bases of the junction unmatched. The V gene's germline CDR1 is WNHNN and CDR2 SYGVQD (reference sequence). CDR3 sequence (DNA): TGCGCCAGCAGTGAGTCACTAGCGGCGAGCACAGATACGCAGTATTTT. Its protein product is CASSESLAASTDTQYF.

The chain links TRBV4-3 to TRBJ2-3; the D is unclear. There are 14 residues in the CDR3. Germline loops: CDR1 LGHNA, CDR2 YSLEER. Trimming left V 1 base short and J 0 bases short, with 5 bases between. The CDR3 protein is CASSQAASTDTQYF. The CDR3 DNA sequence: TGCGCCAGCAGCCAAGCCGCCAGCACAGATACGCAGTATTTT.

A note on this clone: Germline and junction disagree at one end, which may indicate a read error. This chain links TRBV5-3 with TRBJ1-2; D may be TRBD1 (5 bases). TRBV5-3 is given ORF status, its function remaining uncertain. The CDR3 length is 13 residues. CDR3 amino acids: CASSLGPDYGYTF. The CDR3 DNA follows: TGTGCCAGCAGCTTGGGGCCCGATTATGGCTACACCTTC.

The chain recombines TRBV6-5 with TRBJ1-5; D not certain. Germline V gene lookup returns CDR1 MNHEY and CDR2 SVGAGI. The CDR3 covers 12 residues. CDR3 loop: CAVGSADQPQHF. In DNA form, the CDR3 reads TGTGCTGTTGGCTCAGCAGATCAGCCCCAGCATTTT.

The chain couples TRBV5-5 to TRBJ2-7, with D tentatively TRBD1 (5 bases). Trimming pared 6 bases from V and 3 bases from J, leaving 16 bases between. Germline V lookup: CDR1 SGHKS, CDR2 YYEKEE (reference sequence). The CDR3 length is 14 residues. CDR3 amino acids: CASNLGAANYEQYF. CDR3 bases: TGTGCCAGCAACTTAGGGGCAGCTAACTACGAGCAGTACTTC. Supplemented by reference TRBV5-5 and TRBJ2-7, the full variable domain reads DAGVTQSPTHLIKTRGQQVTLRCSPISGHKSVSWYQQVLGQGPQFIFQYYEKEERGRGNFPDRFSARQFPNYSSELNVNALLLGDSALYLCASNLGAANYEQYFGPGTRLTVT.

This chain uses TRBV20-1 with TRBJ2-1; D unresolved. From germline, CDR1 is DFQATT and CDR2 SNEGSKA (reference sequence). V lost 7 bases and J lost 5, with 9 bases in between. CDR3 length: 11 amino acids. The DNA of the CDR3 is TGCAGTGTCTCCTGGGACAATGAGCAGTTCTTC. It translates to CSVSWDNEQFF.

Only one count was recorded for this clone. The CDR3 here is CASSPWGGQEPQHF. The DNA for the CDR3 is TGTGCCAGCAGCCCGTGGGGGGGGCAGGAGCCCCAGCATTTT. This chain connects TRBV9 to TRBJ1-5, with D perhaps TRBD1 (6 bases). Germline loops: CDR1 SGDLS, CDR2 YYNGEE. The CDR3 length is 14 residues. Trimming took off 4 bases at V and 8 bases at J, with 16 bases between the two ends.

This chain joins TRBV20-1 and TRBJ2-4, with D unclear. The CDR3 extends over 10 amino acids. The ends were cut back, 6 bases at V and 11 bases at J, with 11 bases in the middle. Germline loops: CDR1 DFQATT, CDR2 SNEGSKA (reference sequence). The CDR3 reads CSALERVQYF. In nucleotides, the CDR3 is TGCAGTGCGTTGGAAAGAGTTCAGTACTTC.

The chain is built from TRBV5-1 and TRBJ2-5, with TRBD2 as a possible D gene (5 bases). V lost 0 bases and J lost 5, with 17 bases in between. CDR1 and CDR2 (germline): SGHRS, YFSETQ. The CDR3 loop spans 16 amino acids. The CDR3 coding sequence is TGCGCCAGCAGCTTGGAAGGTCAGCCCGGGGTGGAGACCCAGTACTTC. It translates to CASSLEGQPGVETQYF.

The gene calls are TRBV19 and TRBJ2-2; D may match TRBD1 or TRBD2 (7 bases each). V was shortened by 5 bases and J by 4 bases, with 17 bases between the two germline ends. This CDR3 has 16 residues. Germline values: CDR1 LNHDA, CDR2 SQIVND (reference sequence). The CDR3 DNA reads TGTGCCAGTAGTCCCGTCAGGGGGGGGACCACCGGGGAGCTGTTTTTT. Encoded protein: CASSPVRGGTTGELFF.

This clone was picked up one time. The rearrangement links TRBV5-1 to TRBJ2-1; D is possibly TRBD1 (6 bases). CDR1 and CDR2 (germline): SGHRS, YFSETQ. The CDR3 extends over 14 amino acids. Trimming left V 6 bases short and J 1 base short, with 11 bases between. Here the CDR3 DNA reads TGCGCCAGCACGGGGACATCGTCCTACAATGAGCAGTTCTTC. Its protein is CASTGTSSYNEQFF.

This chain links TRBV2 with TRBJ2-7; possibly TRBD1 for D (5 bases). CDR1 SNHLY and CDR2 FYNNEI come from the germline V gene. V was cut by 4 bases and J by 0 bases, with 10 bases left in between. The CDR3 has 14 residues. The CDR3 DNA is TGTGCCAGCAGTGGTCACAGGACCTCCTACGAGCAGTACTTC. This translates into CASSGHRTSYEQYF.